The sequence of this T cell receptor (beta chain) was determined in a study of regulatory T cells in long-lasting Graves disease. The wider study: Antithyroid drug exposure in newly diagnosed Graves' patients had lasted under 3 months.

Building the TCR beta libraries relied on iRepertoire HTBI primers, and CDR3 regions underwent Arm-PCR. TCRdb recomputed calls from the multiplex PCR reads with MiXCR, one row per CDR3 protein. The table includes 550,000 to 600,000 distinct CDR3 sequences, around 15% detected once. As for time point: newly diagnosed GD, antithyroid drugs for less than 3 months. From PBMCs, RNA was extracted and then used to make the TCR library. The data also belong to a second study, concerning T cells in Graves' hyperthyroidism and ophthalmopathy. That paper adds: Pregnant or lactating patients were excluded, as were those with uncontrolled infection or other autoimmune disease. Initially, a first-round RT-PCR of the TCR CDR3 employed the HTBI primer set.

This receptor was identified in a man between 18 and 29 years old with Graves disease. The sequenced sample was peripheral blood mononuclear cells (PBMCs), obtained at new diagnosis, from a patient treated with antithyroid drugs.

CDR3 DNA: TGTGCCAGCAGCCCCCCCGGGACTCGAGATACGCAGTATTTT. Its translation: CASSPPGTRDTQYF. The rearrangement links TRBV7-2 to TRBJ2-3; tentative D call: TRBD2 (6 bases). Trimming took off 5 bases at V and 5 bases at J, with 14 bases between the two ends. Germline CDR1 SGHTA, CDR2 FQGNSA. The CDR3 is made up of 14 amino acids.